This is a list of T cell receptor beta chains from one sample in a study of shared clonotypes between healthy human individuals. Sequencing was performed with immunoSEQ multiplex PCR; in TCRdb, only in-frame clones are kept and a portion is missing. Of 2,500,000 or so clones listed, under 95% were seen once; the top ten hold about 0.39%. The specimen was naive CD4+ T cells from PBMCs. The receptors stem from a man between 18 and 29 years old in good health. Some clones in this sample may be carry-over from other donors' samples. CDR3s leave out the opening cysteine and the closing phenylalanine or tryptophan.

V: TRBV11-2
J: TRBJ2-7
CDR3: ASSLVQKRDPYEQY

V: TRBV5-8
J: TRBJ1-4
CDR3: ASSSIGPRGEKLF

V: TRBV7-8
J: TRBJ1-3
CDR3: ASSPRAGIAGNTIY

V: TRBV6-5
J: TRBJ2-3
CDR3: ASRAGTYNTDTQY

V: TRBV7-9
J: TRBJ1-2
CDR3: ASSFGGNRGYT

V: TRBV7-9
J: TRBJ2-2
CDR3: ASSPTETGELF

V: TRBV6-4
J: TRBJ2-3
CDR3: ASSQGLSQGY

V: TRBV5-1
J: TRBJ2-3
CDR3: ASSSQGGPTDTQY

V: TRBV2
J: TRBJ1-1
CDR3: ASSEWGNTEAF

V: TRBV5-6
J: TRBJ2-1
CDR3: ASSAYRDGSSYNEQF

V: TRBV7-9
J: TRBJ1-6
CDR3: ASSQDGRNSPLH

V: TRBV20-1
J: TRBJ2-5
CDR3: SASTRVDQY

V: TRBV6-1
J: TRBJ2-7
CDR3: ASSDLYDRGLYEQY

V: TRBV28
J: TRBJ1-4
CDR3: ASSLSYNEKLF

V: TRBV18
J: TRBJ2-7
CDR3: ASSGGTGAAYEQY

V: TRBV7-9
J: TRBJ1-1
CDR3: ASSSQGEAF

V: TRBV7-9
J: TRBJ1-5
CDR3: ASSGDRGPNQPQH

V: TRBV28
J: NA
CDR3: ASWGTLGSYEQY

V: TRBV5-1
J: TRBJ2-2
CDR3: ASSLAQGYDTGELF

V: TRBV4-1
J: TRBJ2-1
CDR3: ASRRPEAGYEQF

V: TRBV4-1
J: TRBJ1-2
CDR3: ASSLGGGLNYGYT

V: TRBV28
J: TRBJ1-1
CDR3: ASGIAGRNTEAF

V: TRBV7-2
J: TRBJ1-3
CDR3: ASSLTGTPGNTIY

V: TRBV7-9
J: TRBJ2-5
CDR3: ASRGTAQETQY

V: TRBV7-3
J: TRBJ2-1
CDR3: ASSSPTSGRALNEQF

V: TRBV9
J: TRBJ2-1
CDR3: ASSVASSYNEQF

V: TRBV9
J: TRBJ1-2
CDR3: ASSAVGDGYT

V: TRBV18
J: TRBJ2-7
CDR3: ASSPSQGPYEQY

V: TRBV7-6
J: TRBJ2-7
CDR3: ASSPSGEGSYEQY

V: TRBV28
J: TRBJ1-6
CDR3: ASSFVTENSPLH

V: TRBV27
J: TRBJ2-5
CDR3: ASSPLGREETQY

V: TRBV2
J: TRBJ2-7
CDR3: ASSAATLWGEQY

V: TRBV5-1
J: TRBJ2-1
CDR3: ASSLASGIDNEQF

V: TRBV2
J: TRBJ1-1
CDR3: ASSVMTGWVEAF

V: TRBV5-4
J: TRBJ1-4
CDR3: ASSLQGGSDEKLF

V: TRBV9
J: TRBJ2-1
CDR3: ASSVGGQGSSYNEQF

V: TRBV18
J: TRBJ1-1
CDR3: ASSPTLQGTAEAF

V: TRBV10-3
J: TRBJ2-3
CDR3: ATNRLADTSTDTQY

V: TRBV5-1
J: TRBJ1-2
CDR3: ASSPGGTADGYT

V: TRBV4-3
J: TRBJ1-5
CDR3: ASSQDLTPWDQPQH

V: TRBV21-1
J: TRBJ2-5
CDR3: ASSAELARETQY

V: TRBV28
J: TRBJ1-6
CDR3: ASTSGQGSSPLH

V: TRBV5-1
J: TRBJ2-2
CDR3: ASSLDGNSGELF

V: TRBV7-2
J: TRBJ2-3
CDR3: ASSLGSSPDTQY

V: TRBV28
J: TRBJ1-2
CDR3: ASSVNYGYT

V: TRBV28
J: TRBJ2-2
CDR3: ASSFYLGQELF

V: TRBV7-3
J: TRBJ2-5
CDR3: ASSSRREETQY

V: TRBV6-1
J: TRBJ1-3
CDR3: ASSKQGAVRNTIY

V: TRBV12-5
J: TRBJ2-5
CDR3: ASGLAQGETQY

V: TRBV28
J: TRBJ2-1
CDR3: ASSYTLGPGSSYNEQF

V: TRBV11-3
J: TRBJ1-1
CDR3: ASSSGEEAEAF

V: TRBV9
J: TRBJ2-5
CDR3: ASSVEGPPETQY

V: TRBV28
J: TRBJ2-7
CDR3: ASSWKLVSLYEQY

V: TRBV28
J: TRBJ2-1
CDR3: ASRSAPNEQF

V: TRBV9
J: TRBJ2-7
CDR3: ASSLIPGNSYEQY

V: TRBV6-1
J: TRBJ1-2
CDR3: ASSEPRRRPLGGYT

V: TRBV18
J: TRBJ1-5
CDR3: ASSLGLEEPQH